This T cell receptor (beta chain) originates from a study of blood T cells in healthy people across ages. CDR1 and CDR2 (germline): MDHEN, SYDVKM. Trimming cost V 7 bases and J 1 base, with 16 bases left between them. The CDR3 has 15 residues. A second PCR, run for roughly 7 to 11 cycles, used a sample-barcoded 5' primer plus a J-beta primer mix. TCRdb reprocessed the 5' RACE reads via MiXCR and lists one record per CDR3 protein. The sample has some 1.7 million distinct CDR3 sequences, roughly 28% seen once. Regarding this clonotype: The missing conserved phenylalanine or tryptophan at the end of this CDR3 makes a read error likely.

The J gene is TRBJ1-1, the V gene TRBV28; D may be TRBD1 (6 bases). The specimen was blood. This TCR came from a young woman in good health. The CDR3 DNA follows: TGTGCCAGCACCAAGGGGGGCCCCCCGAACACTGAAGCTTTCTTG. Translation gives CASTKGGPPNTEAFL.